Shown below are 21 T cell receptor beta chains from a single sample sequenced in a study of cytotoxic CD8 clonotypes in ibrutinib-treated CLL. The protocol was immunoSEQ multiplex PCR, while the TCRdb copy is restricted to in-frame clones and leaves out a portion. This table holds tens of thousands of clones, about 86% found once. Source: PBMCs, taken before ibrutinib treatment. These receptors were obtained from a human donor with chronic lymphocytic leukemia.

CDR3 loop: CASSLSAAEAFF. The CDR3 DNA sequence: TGTGCCAGCAGCTTGTCTGCCGCAGAAGCTTTCTTT. V usage is TRBV5-6 and J usage is TRBJ1-1; D not certain. Germline CDR1 reads SGHDT; CDR2 reads YYEEEE. Trimming pared 1 base from V and 8 bases from J, leaving 9 bases between. The CDR3 totals 12 residues.

The chain combines TRBV11-2 with TRBJ2-1; possibly TRBD1 or TRBD2 for D (5 bases each). Germline CDR1 is SGHAT and CDR2 is FQNNGV. The length of the CDR3 is 14 residues. The V end lost 1 base, the J end lost 12 bases, and 16 bases lay between the germline ends. CDR3 DNA sequence: TGTGCCAGCAGCTTAGTCTCGGGACCCCATCGGCAGTTCTTC. This encodes CASSLVSGPHRQFF.

The chain has TRBV9 and TRBJ2-3; D is uncertain. This CDR3 has 12 amino acids. Germline values: CDR1 SGDLS, CDR2 YYNGEE. The V end lost 4 bases, the J end lost 6 bases, and 9 bases lay between the germline ends. This CDR3 is CASSYDMDTQYF. CDR3 coding DNA: TGTGCCAGCAGCTACGATATGGATACGCAGTATTTT.

The CDR3 loop is CASSLADLYNEQFF. The CDR3 DNA sequence: TGCGCCAGCAGCTTGGCGGACTTGTACAATGAGCAGTTCTTC. This sequence joins TRBV5-1 and TRBJ2-1, with a tentative D call TRBD2 (5 bases). The CDR3 sequence is 14 residues long. With 0 bases removed from V and 4 bases from J, the gap between germline ends came to 8 bases. Looked up from germline, CDR1 is SGHRS and CDR2 is YFSETQ.

The chain combines TRBV28 with TRBJ2-7, with D possibly matching TRBD2 (6 bases). Germline lookup yields CDR1 MDHEN and CDR2 SYDVKM. The CDR3 has 15 residues. V was cut by 7 bases and J by 0 bases, with 16 bases left in between. CDR3 sequence reads: CASTRGEEHSYEQYF. CDR3 in DNA: TGTGCCAGCACAAGAGGGGAGGAACACTCCTACGAGCAGTACTTC.

The V and J genes are TRBV6-5 and TRBJ1-5, with D possibly TRBD1 on 5 matching bases. The V gene lost 5 bases and the J gene lost 7 bases, with 12 bases spanning the gap. The germline V gene has CDR1 MNHEY and CDR2 SVGAGI. This CDR3 has 13 residues. CDR3: CASSASGTQPQHF. DNA for the CDR3: TGTGCCAGCAGTGCTTCGGGGACGCAGCCCCAGCATTTT.

The chain couples TRBV28 to TRBJ1-1, with a tentative D call TRBD1 (6 bases). Trimming left V 7 bases short and J 2 bases short, with 14 bases between. Germline CDR1 and CDR2: MDHEN and SYDVKM. This CDR3 is built from 14 residues. The CDR3 bases are TGTGCCAGCAAGGACAGAATACCCAACACTGAAGCTTTCTTT. This encodes CASKDRIPNTEAFF.

V usage is TRBV7-9 and J usage is TRBJ2-7, with D maybe TRBD2 (6 bases). This CDR3 has 15 residues. CDR1 is SEHNR and CDR2 is FQNEAQ in the germline V gene (reference sequence). The V gene lost 0 bases and the J gene lost 0 bases, with 9 bases spanning the gap. CDR3 nucleotide sequence: TGTGCCAGCAGCTTAGCGCTAGCGAGCTCCTACGAGCAGTACTTC. This encodes CASSLALASSYEQYF.

The rearrangement uses TRBV29-1 and TRBJ2-6, with D possibly being TRBD1 or TRBD2 (5 bases each). V shed 3 bases and J shed 0 bases, with 6 bases lying between them. Germline-derived CDR1 and CDR2 are SQVTM and ANQGSEA. The CDR3 extends over 14 amino acids. This CDR3 is CSVDGTSGANVLTF. CDR3 in DNA: TGCAGCGTTGACGGGACCTCTGGGGCCAACGTCCTGACTTTC.

The chain joins TRBV28 to TRBJ1-2; no firm D call. The CDR3 is 16 amino acids. Deletions cut 6 bases from V and 4 bases from J, with 21 bases between. The germline V gene encodes CDR1 MDHEN and CDR2 SYDVKM. The CDR3 sequence: CASSDSGKRRGYGYTF. CDR3 bases: TGTGCCAGCAGCGACTCCGGGAAGCGGCGGGGCTATGGCTACACCTTC.

The chain uses TRBV7-9 and TRBJ2-3; TRBD1 or TRBD2 may be the D gene (9 bases each). V dropped 5 bases and J dropped 6 bases, with 18 bases sitting between them. CDR1 and CDR2 (germline): SEHNR, FQNEAQ (reference sequence). The CDR3 has 15 residues. CDR3 residues: CASSPGQGTSDTQYF. In DNA form, the CDR3 reads TGTGCCAGCAGCCCTGGACAGGGGACTAGCGATACGCAGTATTTT.

J is TRBJ1-2 and V is TRBV27; D not certain. Trimming pared 2 bases from V and 5 bases from J, leaving 9 bases between. The CDR3 has 13 residues. Germline CDR1 reads MNHEY; CDR2 reads SMNVEV (reference sequence). The chain's CDR3 is CASSLRPSYGYTF. Here the CDR3 DNA reads TGTGCCAGCAGTTTACGCCCCAGTTATGGCTACACCTTC.

V and J are TRBV7-2 and TRBJ2-1; D is unresolved. Germline V gene sequence: CDR1 SGHTA, CDR2 FQGNSA. Trimming shortened V by 3 bases and J by 7 bases, and 10 bases separated the two germline ends. The CDR3 length is 13 residues. The CDR3 loop is CASSFYRSNEQFF. DNA of the CDR3: TGTGCCAGCAGCTTTTATCGCAGTAATGAGCAGTTCTTC.

The chain links TRBV11-2 to TRBJ1-1; 8 positions agree with TRBD1. The CDR3 is made up of 15 amino acids. The J segment lost 2 bases and the V segment lost 3 bases, leaving 5 bases of the junction unmatched. Looked up from germline, CDR1 is SGHAT and CDR2 is FQNNGV. As DNA, the CDR3 is TGTGCCAGCAGCTTCTCCGACAGGGGTAACACTGAAGCTTTCTTT. Translation gives CASSFSDRGNTEAFF.

The chain has TRBV25-1 and TRBJ2-7, with 11 nucleotides matching TRBD2. Looked up from germline, CDR1 is MGHDK and CDR2 is SYGVNS. This CDR3 region has 16 residues. Trimming at V came to 3 bases and at J to 3 bases, leaving 7 bases not matched to a gene. DNA for the CDR3: TGTGCCAGCAGTGACCAAATCACTAGCGGGAGCTACGAGCAGTACTTC. It codes for CASSDQITSGSYEQYF.

V and J are TRBV5-4 and TRBJ1-1; D is uncertain. Germline values: CDR1 SGHNT, CDR2 YYREEE (reference sequence). The V and J ends lost 6 bases and 2 bases respectively, with 14 bases between them. CDR3 size: 14 residues. The CDR3 coding sequence is TGTGCCAGCATTGAAAAAGGGCGTAACACTGAAGCTTTCTTT. It yields the protein CASIEKGRNTEAFF.

The V gene is TRBV12-5, the J gene TRBJ1-5; D is unclear. The CDR3 consists of 11 residues. Trimming shortened V by 6 bases and J by 9 bases, and 9 bases separated the two germline ends. The V gene's germline CDR1 is LGHNT and CDR2 FRNRAP. CDR3 sequence reads: CASGSATPQHF. The CDR3 coding sequence is TGTGCTAGTGGCTCAGCGACGCCCCAGCATTTT. The full variable domain, completed using reference TRBV12-5 and TRBJ1-5, is DARVTQTPRHKVTEMGQEVTMRCQPILGHNTVFWYRQTMMQGLELLAYFRNRAPLDDSGMPKDRFSAEMPDATLATLKIQPSEPRDSAVYFCASGSATPQHFGDGTRLSIL.

The CDR3 coding sequence is TGCGCCAGCAGTATGACACTTGCAGAGCAGTTCTTC. It is translated as CASSMTLAEQFF. This chain connects TRBV5-1 to TRBJ2-1; D not certain. This CDR3 comprises 12 residues. The germline V and J ends were trimmed by 5 bases and 10 bases, with 13 bases remaining between them. In germline, CDR1 is SGHRS, CDR2 YFSETQ.

The chain couples TRBV5-1 to TRBJ1-2; D uncertain. CDR3 size: 16 residues. Germline CDR1 SGHRS, CDR2 YFSETQ. Trimming took off 1 base at V and 7 bases at J, with 20 bases between the two ends. CDR3 coding DNA: TGCGCCAGCAGCTTGTCACGGGCATTGGGAGGCGGTGGCTACACCTTC. It is translated as CASSLSRALGGGGYTF.

The chain links TRBV7-9 to TRBJ2-3, with 11 bases that match TRBD2. Trimming took 5 bases from V and 6 from J; bases not matched to a gene: 13. Germline CDR1 SEHNR, CDR2 FQNEAQ (reference sequence). The CDR3 is made up of 17 amino acids. The chain's CDR3 is CASSRVSGRALGDTQYF. In nucleotides, the CDR3 is TGTGCCAGCAGCCGGGTTAGCGGGAGGGCCTTGGGGGATACGCAGTATTTT.

The V gene is TRBV4-3, the J gene TRBJ2-1, with TRBD2 matching over 12 bases. The V segment lost 0 bases and the J segment 8 bases; nucleotides outside the gene matches: 11. CDR1 and CDR2 from the germline V gene are LGHNA and YSLEER. This CDR3 region has 18 residues. CDR3 coding DNA: TGCGCCAGCAGCCAAGACGGGACTAGCGGGCGCTGGGCCGATGAGCAGTTCTTC. Its protein product is CASSQDGTSGRWADEQFF.